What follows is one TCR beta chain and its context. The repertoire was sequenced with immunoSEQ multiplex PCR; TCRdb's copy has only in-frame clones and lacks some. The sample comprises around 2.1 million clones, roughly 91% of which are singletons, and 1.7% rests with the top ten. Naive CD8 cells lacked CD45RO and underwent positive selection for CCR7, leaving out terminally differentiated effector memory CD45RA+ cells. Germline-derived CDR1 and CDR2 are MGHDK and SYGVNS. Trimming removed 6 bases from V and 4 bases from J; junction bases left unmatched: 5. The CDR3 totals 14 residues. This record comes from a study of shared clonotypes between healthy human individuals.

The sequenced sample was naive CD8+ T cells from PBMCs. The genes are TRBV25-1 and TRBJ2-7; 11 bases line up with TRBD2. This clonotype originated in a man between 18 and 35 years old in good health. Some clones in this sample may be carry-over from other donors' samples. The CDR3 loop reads CASSVGLAAYEQYF. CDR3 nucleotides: TGTGCCAGCAGCGTGGGACTAGCGGCGTACGAGCAGTACTTC.